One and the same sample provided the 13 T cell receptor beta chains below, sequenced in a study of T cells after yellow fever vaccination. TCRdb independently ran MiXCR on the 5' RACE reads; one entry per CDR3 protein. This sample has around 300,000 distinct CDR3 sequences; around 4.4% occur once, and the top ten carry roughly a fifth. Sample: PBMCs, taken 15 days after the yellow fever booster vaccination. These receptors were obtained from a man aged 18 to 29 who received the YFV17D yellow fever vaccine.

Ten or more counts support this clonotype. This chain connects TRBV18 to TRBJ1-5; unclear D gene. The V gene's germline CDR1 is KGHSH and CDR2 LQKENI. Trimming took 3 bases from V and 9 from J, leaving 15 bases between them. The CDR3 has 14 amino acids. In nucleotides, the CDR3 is TGTGCCAGCTCACCGCGACGGACCTGGCGGCCCCAGCATTTT. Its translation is CASSPRRTWRPQHF.

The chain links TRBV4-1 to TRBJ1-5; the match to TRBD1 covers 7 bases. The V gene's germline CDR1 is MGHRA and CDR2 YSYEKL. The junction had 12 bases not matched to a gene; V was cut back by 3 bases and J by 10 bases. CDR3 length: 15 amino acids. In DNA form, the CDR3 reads TGCGCCAGCAGCCACGTCACAGGGGAGATCAGCCCCCAGCATTTT. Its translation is CASSHVTGEISPQHF.

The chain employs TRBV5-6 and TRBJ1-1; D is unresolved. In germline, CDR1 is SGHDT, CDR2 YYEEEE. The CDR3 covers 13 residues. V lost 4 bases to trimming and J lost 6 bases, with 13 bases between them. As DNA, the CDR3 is TGTGCCAGCAGCCCTTACAACGGGGCTGAAGCTTTCTTT. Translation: CASSPYNGAEAFF.

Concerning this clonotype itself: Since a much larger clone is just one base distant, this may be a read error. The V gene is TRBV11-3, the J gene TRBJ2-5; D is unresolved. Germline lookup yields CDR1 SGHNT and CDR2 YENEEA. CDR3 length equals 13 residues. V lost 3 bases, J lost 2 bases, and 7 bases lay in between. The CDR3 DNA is TGTGCCAGCAGCTTCGGCGGACAAGAGACCCAGTACTTC. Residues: CASSFGGQETQYF.

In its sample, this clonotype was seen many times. Here the CDR3 DNA reads TGTGCTACAACAGGGGGCACTCAGCCCCAGCATTTT. Its translation is CATTGGTQPQHF. V is TRBV12-5 and J is TRBJ1-5; 9 bases are a match to TRBD1. The CDR3 contains 12 residues. Losses at the gene ends were 10 bases for V and 6 bases for J; bases not matched to a gene: 4. Germline CDR1 is LGHNT and CDR2 is FRNRAP.

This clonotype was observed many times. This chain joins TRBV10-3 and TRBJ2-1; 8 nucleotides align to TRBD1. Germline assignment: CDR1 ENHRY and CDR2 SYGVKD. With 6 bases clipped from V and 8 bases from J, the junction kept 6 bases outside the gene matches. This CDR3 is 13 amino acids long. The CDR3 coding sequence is TGTGCCATCAGGCAGGGGGCGTCCGATGAGCAGTTCTTC. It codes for CAIRQGASDEQFF.

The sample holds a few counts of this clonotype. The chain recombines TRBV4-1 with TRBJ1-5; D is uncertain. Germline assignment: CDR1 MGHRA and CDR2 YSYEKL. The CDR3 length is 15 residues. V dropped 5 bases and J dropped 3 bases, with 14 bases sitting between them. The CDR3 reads CASSWEDLSNQPQHF. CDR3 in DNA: TGCGCCAGCAGCTGGGAGGACCTGTCCAATCAGCCCCAGCATTTT.

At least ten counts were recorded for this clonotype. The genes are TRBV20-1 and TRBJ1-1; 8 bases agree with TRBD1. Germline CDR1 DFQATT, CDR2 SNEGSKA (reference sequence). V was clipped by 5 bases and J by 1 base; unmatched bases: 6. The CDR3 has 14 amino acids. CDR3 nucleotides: TGCAGTGCTCCTAACAGGGGGGAGAACACTGAAGCTTTCTTT. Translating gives CSAPNRGENTEAFF.

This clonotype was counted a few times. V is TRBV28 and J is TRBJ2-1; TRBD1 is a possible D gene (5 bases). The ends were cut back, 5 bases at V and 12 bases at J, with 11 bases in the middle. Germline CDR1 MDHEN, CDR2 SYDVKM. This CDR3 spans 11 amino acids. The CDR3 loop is CASSPWGPQFF. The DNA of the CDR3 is TGTGCCAGCAGTCCCTGGGGCCCGCAGTTCTTC.

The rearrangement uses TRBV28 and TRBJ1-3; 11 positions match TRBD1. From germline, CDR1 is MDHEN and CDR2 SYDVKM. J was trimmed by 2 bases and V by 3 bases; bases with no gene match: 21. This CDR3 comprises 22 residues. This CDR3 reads CASSFPTIAGQGVRRAGNTIYF. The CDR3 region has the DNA TGTGCCAGCAGTTTTCCTACAATCGCGGGACAGGGGGTCAGGAGGGCTGGAAACACCATATATTTT.

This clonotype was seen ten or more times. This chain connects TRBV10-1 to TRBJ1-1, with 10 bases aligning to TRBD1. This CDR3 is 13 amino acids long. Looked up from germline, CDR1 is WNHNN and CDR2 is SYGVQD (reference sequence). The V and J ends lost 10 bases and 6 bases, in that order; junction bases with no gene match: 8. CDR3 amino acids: CATMGQGHAEAFF. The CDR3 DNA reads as TGCGCCACCATGGGACAGGGGCACGCTGAAGCTTTCTTT.

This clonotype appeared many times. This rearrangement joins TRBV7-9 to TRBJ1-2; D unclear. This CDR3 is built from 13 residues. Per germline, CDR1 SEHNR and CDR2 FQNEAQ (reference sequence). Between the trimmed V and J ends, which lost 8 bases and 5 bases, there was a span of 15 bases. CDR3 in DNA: TGTGCCAGCCACTCGAGGGCGACTTATGGCTACACCTTC. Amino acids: CASHSRATYGYTF.

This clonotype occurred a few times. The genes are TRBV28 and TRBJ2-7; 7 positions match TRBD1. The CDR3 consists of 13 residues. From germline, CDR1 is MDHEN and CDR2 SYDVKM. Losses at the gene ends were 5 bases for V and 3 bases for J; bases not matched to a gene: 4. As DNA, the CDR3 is TGTGCCAGCAGTGGGGACAGAGTCTACGAGCAGTACGTC. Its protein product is CASSGDRVYEQYV.